These 23 T cell receptor beta chains were all obtained from the same sample, sequenced in a study of shared clonotypes between healthy human individuals. TCRdb's table, derived via immunoSEQ multiplex PCR, lists solely in-frame clones and lacks some. The data show approximately 640,000 clones, 80% to 95% seen once. The sequencing input was memory CD8+ T cells from PBMCs. Subset in this sample: CD45RO+ cells pooled with CCR7-negative TemRA cells. The source is a man aged 18 to 29 in good health. Some clones in this sample may be carry-over from other donors' samples.

DNA for the CDR3: TGTGCCAGCAGTAAAGTGAGGGGACTTTCCGAGCAGTACTTC. It codes for CASSKVRGLSEQYF. The chain recombines TRBV28 with TRBJ2-7; tentative D call: TRBD2 (6 bases). Trimming cost V 5 bases and J 6 bases, with 17 bases left between them. The germline CDR1 and CDR2 sequences are MDHEN and SYDVKM. The CDR3 covers 14 residues. The variable domain in full, completed from reference TRBV28 and TRBJ2-7, reads DVKVTQSSRYLVKRTGEKVFLECVQDMDHENMFWYRQDPGLGLRLIYFSYDVKMKEKGDIPEGYSVSREKKERFSLILESASTNQTSMYLCASSKVRGLSEQYFGPGTRLTVT.

The rearrangement uses TRBV5-8 and TRBJ1-3; D perhaps matches TRBD1 (6 bases). V was cut by 3 bases and J by 15 bases, with 13 bases left in between. Germline lookup yields CDR1 SGHTS and CDR2 YDEGEE. The CDR3 is 11 amino acids. CDR3 nucleotide sequence: TGTGCCAGCAGCTGGGGGGGCAGGGCATATTTT. Translating gives CASSWGGRAYF.

The chain combines TRBV18 with TRBJ2-1, with D hard to call. The CDR3 spans 12 residues. From germline, CDR1 is KGHSH and CDR2 LQKENI. The V and J ends lost 1 base and 9 bases respectively, with 7 bases between them. In DNA form, the CDR3 reads TGTGCCAGCTCACCACTCGAGCCTGAGCAGTTCTTC. Translated: CASSPLEPEQFF.

The rearrangement links TRBV4-1 to TRBJ2-7; 7 bases are a match to TRBD2. Germline assignment: CDR1 MGHRA and CDR2 YSYEKL. CDR3 length: 15 residues. The V segment lost 1 base and the J segment 4 bases; nucleotides outside the gene matches: 7. CDR3 DNA: TGCGCCAGCAGCCAAGTCCTAGCGGAGCTATACGAGCAGTACTTC. The encoded protein is CASSQVLAELYEQYF.

Worth noting for this clone: Other DNA sequences in this specimen translate into the identical CDR3. The CDR3 loop is CASSLGVYEQYF. CDR3 nucleotide sequence: TGTGCCAGCAGCCTCGGTGTCTACGAGCAGTACTTC. The chain couples TRBV7-9 to TRBJ2-7; unclear D gene. Germline assignment: CDR1 SEHNR and CDR2 FQNEAQ (reference sequence). Trimming removed 5 bases from V and 3 bases from J, with 8 bases in between. The CDR3 has 12 amino acids. Full variable domain (outside the CDR3, taken from reference TRBV7-9 and TRBJ2-7): DTGVSQNPRHKITKRGQNVTFRCDPISEHNRLYWYRQTLGQGPEFLTYFQNEAQLEKSRLLSDRFSAERPKGSFSTLEIQRTEQGDSAMYLCASSLGVYEQYFGPGTRLTVT.

The chain employs TRBV19 and TRBJ2-7, with TRBD1 matching over 7 bases. The CDR3 runs 14 residues. V lost 5 bases, J lost 4 bases, and 8 bases stayed unmatched. Germline lookup yields CDR1 LNHDA and CDR2 SQIVND (reference sequence). The CDR3 DNA sequence: TGTGCCAGTAGTGACCGGGACAGCGCTTACGAGCAGTACTTC. It specifies CASSDRDSAYEQYF. The full variable domain, completed using reference TRBV19 and TRBJ2-7, is DGGITQSPKYLFRKEGQNVTLSCEQNLNHDAMYWYRQDPGQGLRLIYYSQIVNDFQKGDIAEGYSVSREKKESFPLTVTSAQKNPTAFYLCASSDRDSAYEQYFGPGTRLTVT.

This clone appeared a single time. Other DNA sequences in the same sample also yield this CDR3. The chain links TRBV28 to TRBJ2-7, with 13 positions matching TRBD2. From germline, CDR1 is MDHEN and CDR2 SYDVKM. V lost 6 bases, J lost 4 bases, and 3 bases stayed unmatched. The CDR3 is 14 amino acids. The DNA of the CDR3 is TGTGCCAGCAGATGGACTAGCGGGAGTTACGAGCAGTACTTC. This sequence encodes CASRWTSGSYEQYF. Full variable domain (outside the CDR3, taken from reference TRBV28 and TRBJ2-7): DVKVTQSSRYLVKRTGEKVFLECVQDMDHENMFWYRQDPGLGLRLIYFSYDVKMKEKGDIPEGYSVSREKKERFSLILESASTNQTSMYLCASRWTSGSYEQYFGPGTRLTVT.

This sequence joins TRBV4-3 and TRBJ1-2, with 9 bases aligning to TRBD1. CDR3 length: 17 residues. The V and J ends lost 0 bases and 7 bases, in that order; junction bases with no gene match: 12. The germline gives CDR1 LGHNA, CDR2 YSLEER. This chain's CDR3 is CASSQDLTGGEVFGYTF. CDR3 in DNA: TGCGCCAGCAGCCAAGACCTCACAGGGGGCGAAGTATTTGGCTACACCTTC.

The chain uses TRBV27 and TRBJ2-7, with a weak D call TRBD1 (6 bases). Germline assignment: CDR1 MNHEY and CDR2 SMNVEV (reference sequence). The CDR3 length is 16 residues. Deletions cut 2 bases from V and 4 bases from J, with 18 bases between. The CDR3 bases are TGTGCCAGCAGTTTACTCCTATCAGACAGGCCTTACGAGCAGTACTTC. Encoded protein: CASSLLLSDRPYEQYF.

This chain links TRBV9 with TRBJ1-1, with D unclear. The germline V gene has CDR1 SGDLS and CDR2 YYNGEE. The CDR3 extends over 14 amino acids. Trimming stripped 0 bases from V and 7 bases from J, with 13 bases between. In DNA, the CDR3 is TGTGCCAGCAGCGTAGCTCCGTCGGCGCGTGAAGCTTTCTTT. It encodes CASSVAPSAREAFF.

The V and J genes are TRBV14 and TRBJ2-7, with 8 bases that match TRBD2. This CDR3 region has 13 residues. Trimming removed 1 base from V and 7 bases from J; junction bases left unmatched: 3. CDR1 SGHDN and CDR2 FVKESK come from the germline V gene. The DNA of the CDR3 is TGTGCCAGCAGCCAAGGACTAGCGAGGGAGCAGTACTTC. Translating gives CASSQGLAREQYF.

The gene calls are TRBV7-9 and TRBJ1-2, with D unresolved. CDR3 size: 13 residues. V was shortened by 1 base and J by 2 bases, with 5 bases between the two germline ends. CDR1 and CDR2 from the germline V gene are SEHNR and FQNEAQ (reference sequence). Written as DNA, the CDR3 is TGTGCCAGCAGCTTAGGCAGGAACTATGGCTACACCTTC. This gives the protein CASSLGRNYGYTF.

The J gene is TRBJ2-1, the V gene TRBV7-9; 7 bases line up with TRBD2. The CDR3 sequence is 15 residues long. The germline V gene has CDR1 SEHNR and CDR2 FQNEAQ (reference sequence). The V and J ends lost 5 bases and 1 base, in that order; junction bases with no gene match: 5. The CDR3 nucleotides are TGTGCCAGCAGCAACGGGGGGTTGTCCTACAATGAGCAGTTCTTC. Translation: CASSNGGLSYNEQFF. The variable domain in full, completed from reference TRBV7-9 and TRBJ2-1, reads DTGVSQNPRHKITKRGQNVTFRCDPISEHNRLYWYRQTLGQGPEFLTYFQNEAQLEKSRLLSDRFSAERPKGSFSTLEIQRTEQGDSAMYLCASSNGGLSYNEQFFGPGTRLTVL.

In regard to this clone: One junction end disagrees with the germline gene, perhaps due to a read error. The genes are TRBV27 and TRBJ2-1; the match to TRBD2 covers 14 bases. Germline V gene data show CDR1 as MNHEY and CDR2 as SMNVEV (reference sequence). The CDR3 runs 17 residues. The CDR3: CASIGTSGGPRYYEQFF. CDR3 nucleotides: TGTGCCAGCATCGGGACTAGCGGGGGTCCCCGGTATTATGAGCAATTCTTC.

The V call is TRBV7-9, the J call TRBJ2-1; 9 bases are shared with TRBD2. Germline values: CDR1 SEHNR, CDR2 FQNEAQ (reference sequence). After removal of 0 bases from V and 5 bases from J, the junction contained 8 bases not matched to a gene. The CDR3 is made up of 17 amino acids. Here the CDR3 reads CASSLAVAGVVDNEQFF. CDR3 nucleotide sequence: TGTGCCAGCAGCTTAGCCGTAGCGGGAGTAGTTGACAATGAGCAGTTCTTC.

In this sample, this clone turned up a few times. V and J are TRBV28 and TRBJ1-5; no clear D gene. Trimming pared 2 bases from V and 0 bases from J, leaving 11 bases between. There are 16 residues in the CDR3. Germline V gives CDR1 MDHEN, CDR2 SYDVKM. CDR3 nucleotides: TGTGCCAGCAGTTTACGTGCCCGTGGTAGCAATCAGCCCCAGCATTTT. Residues: CASSLRARGSNQPQHF.

The J gene is TRBJ2-1, the V gene TRBV9; D tentatively reads TRBD1 or TRBD2 (5 bases each). The CDR3 totals 16 residues. From germline, CDR1 is SGDLS and CDR2 YYNGEE. V was clipped by 3 bases and J by 6 bases, with 19 bases between them. This CDR3 reads CASSAIGTTKSNEQFF. The CDR3 DNA reads as TGTGCCAGCAGCGCCATCGGGACCACCAAGTCCAATGAGCAGTTCTTC.

This clone turned up a few times. The V and J genes are TRBV7-9 and TRBJ1-2; D is unclear. Trimming pared 5 bases from V and 4 bases from J, leaving 11 bases between. The germline V gene has CDR1 SEHNR and CDR2 FQNEAQ (reference sequence). The CDR3 contains 13 residues. The CDR3 DNA reads TGTGCCAGCAGCCCTGGGAACTTCTATGGCTACACCTTC. Its translation is CASSPGNFYGYTF. Full variable domain (missing parts from reference TRBV7-9 and TRBJ1-2): DTGVSQNPRHKITKRGQNVTFRCDPISEHNRLYWYRQTLGQGPEFLTYFQNEAQLEKSRLLSDRFSAERPKGSFSTLEIQRTEQGDSAMYLCASSPGNFYGYTFGSGTRLTVV.

The V call is TRBV7-6, the J call TRBJ2-1, with TRBD1 matching 7 bases. Per germline, CDR1 SGHVS and CDR2 FNYEAQ. Losses at the gene ends were 0 bases for V and 5 bases for J; bases not matched to a gene: 10. There are 17 residues in the CDR3. The CDR3 sequence: CASSLALGDRPDNEQFF. DNA for the CDR3: TGTGCCAGCAGCTTAGCGCTTGGGGACAGACCTGACAATGAGCAGTTCTTC.

The V and J genes are TRBV11-2 and TRBJ2-7; TRBD2 matches at 12 bases. CDR1 is SGHAT and CDR2 is FQNNGV in the germline V gene. V dropped 7 bases and J dropped 6; count of bases not matched to a gene: 7. The CDR3 has 14 amino acids. The CDR3 DNA sequence: TGTGCCAGCACCCTAGCGGGAGGGCCCCGCGAGCAGTACTTC. It translates to CASTLAGGPREQYF.

The chain has TRBV28 and TRBJ2-7; D is uncertain. CDR1 and CDR2 (germline): MDHEN, SYDVKM. The CDR3 contains 14 residues. With 7 bases removed from V and 2 bases from J, the gap between germline ends came to 15 bases. CDR3 in DNA: TGTGCCAGCACCCTTCAAGTAGGACCCTACGAGCAGTACTTC. It encodes CASTLQVGPYEQYF.

The chain uses TRBV7-9 and TRBJ2-3; TRBD2 matches 15 bases. The CDR3 length is 16 residues. V trimming: 7 bases; J trimming: 0 bases; junction bases outside the gene matches: 2. Germline V lookup: CDR1 SEHNR, CDR2 FQNEAQ (reference sequence). The CDR3 region is CASMGTSGRSTDTQYF. CDR3 coding DNA: TGTGCCAGCATGGGGACTAGCGGGAGGAGCACAGATACGCAGTATTTT.

The sample holds one count of this clone. This rearrangement joins TRBV7-9 to TRBJ1-4; unclear D gene. The CDR3 is 13 amino acids. Trimming took off 1 base at V and 3 bases at J, with 3 bases between the two ends. CDR1 is SEHNR and CDR2 is FQNEAQ in the germline V gene (reference sequence). CDR3 bases: TGTGCCAGCAGCTTAGGGCCTAATGAAAAACTGTTTTTT. Its translation is CASSLGPNEKLFF.